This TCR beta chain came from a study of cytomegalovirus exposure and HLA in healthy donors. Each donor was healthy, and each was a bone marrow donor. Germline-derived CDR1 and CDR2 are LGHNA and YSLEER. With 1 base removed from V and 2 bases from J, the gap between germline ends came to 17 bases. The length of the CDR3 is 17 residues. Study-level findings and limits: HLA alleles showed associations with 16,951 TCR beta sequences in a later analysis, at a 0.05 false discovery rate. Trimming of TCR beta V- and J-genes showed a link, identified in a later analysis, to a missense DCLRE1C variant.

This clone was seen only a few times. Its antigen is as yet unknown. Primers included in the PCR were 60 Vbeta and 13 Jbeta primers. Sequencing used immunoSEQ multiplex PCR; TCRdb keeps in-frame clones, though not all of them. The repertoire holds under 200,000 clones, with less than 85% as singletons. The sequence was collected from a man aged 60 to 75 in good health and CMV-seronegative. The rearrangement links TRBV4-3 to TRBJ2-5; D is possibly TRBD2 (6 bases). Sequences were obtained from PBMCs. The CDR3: CASSQVIGTGTQETQYF. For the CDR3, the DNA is TGCGCCAGCAGCCAAGTAATCGGGACCGGGACTCAAGAGACCCAGTACTTC.